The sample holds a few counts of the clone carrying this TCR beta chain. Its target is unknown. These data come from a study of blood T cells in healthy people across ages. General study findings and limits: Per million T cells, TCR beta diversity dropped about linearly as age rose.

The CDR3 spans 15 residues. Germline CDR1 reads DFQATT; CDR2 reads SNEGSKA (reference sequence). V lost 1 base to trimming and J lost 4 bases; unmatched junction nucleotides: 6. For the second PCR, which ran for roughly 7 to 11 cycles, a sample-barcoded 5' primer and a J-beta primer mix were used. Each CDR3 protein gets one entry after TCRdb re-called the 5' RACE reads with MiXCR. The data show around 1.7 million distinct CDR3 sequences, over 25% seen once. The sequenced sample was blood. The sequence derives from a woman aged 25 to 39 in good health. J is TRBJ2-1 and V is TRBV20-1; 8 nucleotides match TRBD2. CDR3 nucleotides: TGCAGTGCTAGAGGGGGCGGGAGGTTATACAATGAGCAGTTCTTC. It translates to CSARGGGRLYNEQFF.